The entry below gives a single TCR beta chain sequence along with its context. This clonotype has only a few counts. Its antigen remains unidentified. Per-base qualities were not stored, and no clone one base away is much larger. The sample belongs to a study of T cells in Graves' hyperthyroidism and ophthalmopathy (dated by TCRdb to between 2018 and 2020). With respect to the entire study: TCR V-J signatures able to tell the groups apart were searched for in a discovery cohort of 100 patients, of whom roughly 42 had Graves' ophthalmopathy and around 57 had stable Graves' hyperthyroidism. TCR Vbeta CDR3 sequencing of roughly 140 peripheral blood samples (more than 40 ophthalmopathy, 75 to 85 hyperthyroidism and about 17 progressor patients) is reported in the paper. In about 6 Graves' hyperthyroidism patients, the study also compared T-cell repertoires from thyroid tissue with T-cell repertoires from blood. After blood sampling, hyperthyroidism patients were treated with methimazole at a starting dose of 30 mg daily, and ophthalmopathy patients were treated with high-dose intravenous methylprednisolone. Prospective prediction of ophthalmopathy was tested in an independent validation cohort consisting of fewer than 20 hyperthyroidism patients and more than 15 patients who later progressed to ophthalmopathy. The 100 discovery patients were randomly split 7:3 into training and test sets.

What the work shows at the level of the full study, not this receptor alone: A 13 V-J signature model separated ophthalmopathy from stable hyperthyroidism, with over 85% sensitivity and roughly 84% specificity in cross-validation and 80%/75% in testing. During validation, the model predicted progression to ophthalmopathy a median of roughly 7.1 months ahead of onset, with approximately 70% sensitivity and about 75% specificity. Blood samples also contained most of the expanded thyroid clonotypes (frequency above 0.001), which suggests that blood repertoires may reflect thyroid immune responses. No statistical method was used to set the sample size in advance, and investigators knew the group allocation.

The TCR beta CDR3 regions were amplified from the RNA transcripts. A first-round RT-PCR of the TCR CDR3 used the HTBI primer set with the Qiagen OneStep RT-PCR kit. Libraries were constructed in a second round of multiplex PCR, after which size selection and purification were carried out. Libraries were sequenced paired-end with 100 bp reads on an Illumina HiSeq2000. Regarding the original processing steps: SOAPnuke was used to process the raw data, with reads discarded if the reads contained adapters or uncalled bases, had a mean Phred below 15, or lacked an exact constant-primer or identifier match. COPE v1.2.5 was used to merge the high-quality paired reads, and each unique nucleotide sequence was defined as a clonotype. MiTCR v1.1 was used to align clonotypes to the IMGT TRBV, TRBD and TRBJ reference segments. The analysis was restricted to V-J combinations with a frequency above 0.0001, which together covered about 99% of the repertoires. The TCS score was defined as the ratio of F50 (clonal expansion) to E x V (chaos), calculated using BLOSUM62-based TCRdist between CDR3 peptides within each V-J. Welch's t-statistics and random forest reduced fewer than 550 V-J features to some 14, which were used in a naive Bayes classifier (R e1071). Through fastp at Q25 and MiXCR, TCRdb rebuilt clones from the public reads, retaining in-frame beta chains. Records with the same CDR3 protein are collapsed into one entry carrying the most frequent genes and DNA. None of the V and J calls come from the authors' own analysis; TCRdb made them. The sample table lists approximately 560,000 distinct CDR3 sequences, about 45% of them with a count of one. Of the sample, nearly 8.5% is held by the ten largest clones.

The CDR3 goes from the cysteine to the phenylalanine over 15 residues. The sequence is cut down to CDR3 DNA, 45 bases in frame from base 1. The germline V and J ends show losses of 0 bases and 6 bases respectively, and no gene match explains 7 bases of the junction. The germline V gene encodes CDR1 SGHRS and CDR2 YFSETQ. A patient counted as having stable Graves' hyperthyroidism if no progression to ophthalmopathy occurred over 18 months of follow-up. Hyperthyroidism patients were aged 18 to 65 years and newly diagnosed, with disease duration of less than 2 months. The study excluded patients with uncontrolled infections, other autoimmune diseases, pregnancy or lactation. Diagnoses were based on clinical symptoms, serum thyroxine and TRAb, thyroid ultrasound and orbital computed tomography. Total RNA was extracted using Trizol reagent, and RNA quality was assessed on an Agilent 2100 Bioanalyzer.

The chain employs TRBV5-1 and TRBJ2-7; 9 junctional bases match TRBD2. Input material: peripheral blood or thyroid tissue (not recorded which). The receptor was derived from a woman aged 18-30 years with Graves' hyperthyroidism. Donor details come from another sample of the same person, matched by shared clones. The CDR3 corresponds to CASSLVGSGSPEQYF. The DNA reads TGCGCCAGCAGCTTGGTGGGTAGCGGGAGTCCCGAGCAGTACTTC.